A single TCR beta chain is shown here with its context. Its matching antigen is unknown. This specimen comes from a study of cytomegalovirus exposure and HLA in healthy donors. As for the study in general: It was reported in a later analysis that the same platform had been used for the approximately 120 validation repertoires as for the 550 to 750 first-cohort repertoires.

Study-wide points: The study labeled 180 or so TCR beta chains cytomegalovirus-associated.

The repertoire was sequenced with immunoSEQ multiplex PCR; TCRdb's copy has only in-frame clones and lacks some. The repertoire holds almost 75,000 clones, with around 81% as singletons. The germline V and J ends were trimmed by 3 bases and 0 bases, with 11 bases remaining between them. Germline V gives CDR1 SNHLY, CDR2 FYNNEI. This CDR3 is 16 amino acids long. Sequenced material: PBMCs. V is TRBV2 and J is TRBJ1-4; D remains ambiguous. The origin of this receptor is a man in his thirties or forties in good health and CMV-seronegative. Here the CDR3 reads CASSDPDYTTNEKLFF. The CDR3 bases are TGTGCCAGCAGTGACCCAGATTATACAACTAATGAAAAACTGTTTTTT.